This T cell receptor beta chain comes out of a study of T cell changes during pregnancy in multiple sclerosis (dated by TCRdb to the late 2010s). In terms of the full investigation: The study examined how the T cell repertoire changed over the course of pregnancy in women with multiple sclerosis.

Taken from the germline V gene (reference sequence), the CDR1 and CDR2 loops are MNHEY and SMNVEV. V lost 6 bases and J lost 10 bases, and the count of bases not matched to a germline gene is 12. The cysteine opens and the phenylalanine closes a CDR3 of 14 amino acids. Only CDR3 DNA is held: 42 bases, read in frame from base 1. The library was prepared using the immunoSEQ multiplex PCR assay. This is the immuneACCESS table as TCRdb keeps it, with only in-frame sequences that have V and J called. A part of the clones is gone; compared with another copy, unresolved V genes explain less than half, and the rest is unexplained. Across this sample there are 40,000 or so clones, with almost 95% seen only once. The top ten clonotypes cover roughly 8.1% of the sample. This clone was counted once. The antigen this receptor binds is unknown. No base-level quality is on record; no much larger clone is a single base apart.

This chain is built from TRBV27 and TRBJ1-5; TRBD1 aligns with 7 central bases. Sample: CD8+ T cells from peripheral blood mononuclear cells, taken in the third trimester of pregnancy. The receptor's source is a female donor with multiple sclerosis, enrolled in a pregnancy study. The nucleotide sequence is TGTGCCAGCAGCCAGGGGGGCCAGAGTTTACCCCAGCATTTT. The encoded protein is CASSQGGQSLPQHF.